Listed below are T cell receptor beta chains from one sample, sequenced in a study of identical twins' blood T cells. TCRdb re-called the 5' RACE reads with MiXCR, one entry per CDR3 protein. Of 300,000 to 400,000 distinct CDR3 sequences listed, 28% are singletons. The specimen sequenced was PBMCs. Source of these receptors: a woman between 18 and 50 years old in good health. Each CDR3 is given with its conserved first and last residue. The order of the fields is V gene, clone size, J gene, D gene, CDR3 protein, CDR3 DNA. D genes are given only for firm matches. Clone size appears in some rows only: once, few, many, or a class for an expanded clone.

TRBV24-1	few	TRBJ2-7	TRBD2	CATSDGAGGPFNEQYF	TGTGCCACCAGTGATGGGGCGGGAGGGCCTTTCAACGAGCAGTACTTC
TRBV19	NA	TRBJ1-1	TRBD1	CASTPDRVNTEAFF	TGTGCCAGTACCCCGGACAGGGTGAACACTGAAGCTTTCTTT
TRBV20-1	NA	TRBJ1-2	NA	CSAPQQGIARGYTF	TGCAGTGCTCCACAACAGGGTATCGCGCGCGGCTACACCTTC
TRBV10-3	NA	TRBJ1-2	NA	CATREGFNYGYTF	TGTGCCACCCGGGAGGGGTTTAACTATGGCTACACCTTC
TRBV19	few	TRBJ1-5	NA	CASSTGQEVYRNQPQHF	TGTGCCAGTAGTACGGGGCAGGAGGTCTATCGAAATCAGCCCCAGCATTTT
TRBV6-9	NA	TRBJ2-3	NA	CASRHHGTPHADTQYF	TGTGCCAGCAGACACCACGGGACTCCCCACGCAGATACGCAGTATTTT
TRBV5-1	NA	TRBJ1-1	NA	CASSLARSTEPNTEAFF	TGCGCCAGCAGCTTGGCCCGAAGCACAGAACCTAACACTGAAGCTTTCTTT
TRBV5-1	NA	TRBJ1-1	NA	CASTLLRWTVGTEAFF	TGCGCCAGCACTCTATTGAGGTGGACAGTGGGCACTGAAGCTTTCTTT
TRBV13	many	TRBJ1-4	NA	CASSGGFATNEKLFF	TGTGCCAGCAGCGGAGGGTTTGCAACTAATGAAAAACTGTTTTTT
TRBV18	few	TRBJ2-7	TRBD2	CASSLSGTRGVEQYF	TGTGCCAGCTCACTTAGTGGGACTAGGGGCGTCGAGCAGTACTTC
TRBV2	NA	TRBJ1-4	NA	CASSAREKLFF	TGTGCCAGCTCCGCCCGTGAAAAACTGTTTTTT
TRBV3-1	NA	TRBJ2-7	NA	CASSLLSGTYEQYF	TGTGCCAGCAGCCTTCTCAGCGGAACCTACGAGCAGTACTTC
TRBV12-3/TRBV12-4	NA	TRBJ1-5	NA	CASSLRKSVQPQHF	TGTGCCAGCAGTTTAAGGAAATCGGTTCAGCCCCAGCATTTT
TRBV7-2	NA	TRBJ2-3	TRBD2	CASSFGGRVLSSTDTQYF	TGTGCCAGCAGCTTTGGAGGGAGGGTCCTTTCCAGCACAGATACGCAGTATTTT
TRBV12-3/TRBV12-4	NA	TRBJ2-1	TRBD2	CASSLASGRVYEQFF	TGTGCCAGCAGTCTTGCTAGCGGGAGGGTCTATGAGCAGTTCTTC
TRBV6-6	NA	TRBJ1-4	TRBD1	CASSYGGGPHTNEKLFF	TGTGCCAGCAGTTACGGAGGGGGCCCCCATACTAATGAAAAACTGTTTTTT
TRBV2	NA	TRBJ2-3	NA	CASNQGRGDTQYF	TGTGCCAGCAACCAGGGGCGAGGAGATACGCAGTATTTT
TRBV11-2	few	TRBJ1-2	NA	CASSPRAAKGYTF	TGTGCCAGCAGCCCACGGGCTGCGAAGGGCTACACCTTC
TRBV14	many	TRBJ1-1	NA	CASSQDVAGIGTEAFF	TGTGCCAGCAGCCAAGATGTGGCAGGGATCGGCACTGAAGCTTTCTTT
TRBV20-1	few	TRBJ2-3	TRBD1	CSARSRGGQDTQYF	TGCAGTGCTAGATCTAGAGGGGGACAGGATACGCAGTATTTT
TRBV19	few	TRBJ1-2	TRBD1	CASSIVTGDYGYTF	TGTGCCAGTAGTATTGTGACAGGGGATTATGGCTACACCTTC
TRBV9	NA	TRBJ1-2	NA	CASSAQGFYGYTF	TGTGCCAGCAGCGCACAGGGTTTCTATGGCTACACCTTC
TRBV6-1	many	TRBJ1-1	NA	CASSAGTNGPAFF	TGTGCCAGCAGTGCCGGGACAAACGGTCCGGCTTTCTTT
TRBV2	NA	TRBJ1-3	NA	CASSEAGNTIYF	TGCGCCAGCAGTGAAGCTGGAAACACCATATATTTT
TRBV20-1	NA	TRBJ2-3	NA	CSANKGGSTQYF	TGCAGTGCGAATAAGGGGGGCTCTACGCAGTATTTT
TRBV9	few	TRBJ1-2	TRBD1	CASSSGDRAEGYTF	TGTGCCAGCAGCTCAGGGGACAGGGCAGAAGGCTACACCTTC
TRBV2	NA	TRBJ2-3	NA	CASKAVGDTHYF	TGTGCCAGCAAGGCGGTTGGGGATACGCATTATTTT
TRBV6-6	few	TRBJ1-2	NA	CASSYDRPYGYTF	TGTGCCAGCAGTTACGACAGACCCTATGGCTACACCTTC
TRBV6-5	many	TRBJ1-1	NA	CASSYSDSRAAFF	TGTGCCAGCAGTTACTCAGATAGCAGGGCAGCTTTCTTT
TRBV29-1	many	TRBJ1-4	NA	CSAGVNEKLFF	TGCAGCGCCGGGGTGAATGAAAAACTGTTTTTT
TRBV7-6	few	TRBJ1-2	NA	CASSPGPKGKANYGYTF	TGTGCCAGCAGCCCCGGACCCAAGGGAAAAGCTAACTATGGCTACACCTTC
TRBV5-6	many	TRBJ1-2	NA	CASSPQFFGSGSLVYGYTF	TGTGCCAGCAGCCCCCAATTTTTCGGGAGCGGCAGCCTTGTCTATGGCTACACCTTC
TRBV27	NA	TRBJ1-4	NA	CASSGLNEKLFF	TGTGCCAGCTCTGGGTTAAATGAAAAACTGTTTTTT
TRBV27	NA	TRBJ2-1	NA	CASKSTPDYSYNEQFF	TGTGCCAGCAAGAGTACCCCGGACTACAGCTACAATGAGCAGTTCTTC
TRBV3-1	NA	TRBJ2-7	NA	CASSRTASSQRSYEQYF	TGTGCCAGCAGCCGAACGGCTAGTTCACAACGATCCTACGAGCAGTACTTC
TRBV21-1	NA	TRBJ1-6	NA	CASSKAIASSYNSPLHF	TGTGCCAGCAGCAAAGCTATCGCCAGCTCCTATAATTCACCCCTCCACTTT
TRBV7-8	many	TRBJ1-5	NA	CASSPNTGNNQPQHF	TGTGCCAGCAGCCCAAACACAGGGAATAATCAGCCCCAGCATTTT
TRBV7-9	few	TRBJ1-1	NA	CASTTGRMDTEAFF	TGTGCCAGCACCACGGGGCGGATGGACACTGAAGCTTTCTTT
TRBV12-3/TRBV12-4	NA	TRBJ1-6	NA	CASSFSLGPDNSPLHF	TGTGCCAGCAGTTTTAGCCTTGGGCCTGATAATTCACCCCTCCACTTT
TRBV25-1	few	TRBJ1-2	NA	CASSEYGGLLDGYTF	TGTGCCAGCAGTGAATATGGAGGGCTACTAGATGGCTACACCTTC
TRBV20-1	NA	TRBJ1-2	NA	CSAAPGAGWGYTF	TGCAGTGCTGCCCCCGGGGCAGGGTGGGGGTACACCTTC
TRBV20-1	NA	TRBJ1-5	NA	CSAREGRRSNQPQHF	TGCAGTGCTAGAGAGGGGAGGAGGAGCAACCAGCCCCAGCATTTT
TRBV10-3	few	TRBJ2-3	NA	CAMGPTDTQYF	TGTGCCATGGGCCCCACAGATACGCAGTATTTT
TRBV20-1	few	TRBJ2-7	NA	CSASGGGATTYEQYF	TGCAGTGCTAGCGGAGGCGGGGCGACTACTTACGAGCAGTACTTC